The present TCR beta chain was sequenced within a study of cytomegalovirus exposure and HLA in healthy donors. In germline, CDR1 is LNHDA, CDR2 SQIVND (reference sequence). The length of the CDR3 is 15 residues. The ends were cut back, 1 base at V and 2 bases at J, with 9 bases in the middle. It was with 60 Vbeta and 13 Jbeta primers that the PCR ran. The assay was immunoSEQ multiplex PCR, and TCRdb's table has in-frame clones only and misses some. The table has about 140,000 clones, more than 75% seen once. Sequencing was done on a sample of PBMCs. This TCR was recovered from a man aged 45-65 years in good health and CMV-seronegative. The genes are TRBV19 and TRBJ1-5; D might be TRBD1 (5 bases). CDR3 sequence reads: CASSIGGGGNQPQHF. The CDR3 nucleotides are TGTGCCAGTAGTATAGGGGGGGGAGGCAATCAGCCCCAGCATTTT.